A single count supports the clone carrying this TCR beta chain. Its target is not known. Measured with immunoSEQ multiplex PCR; TCRdb has only the in-frame clones, and not every one. This table holds under 55,000 clones, roughly 83% found once. Indicated time point: baseline pretreatment blood. The treatment denotes: 15 Gy SBRT to primary tumor, nephrectomy 4 weeks later. After SBRT, blood was collected at 2 and 4 weeks, plus baseline. The tumor was a clear cell renal cell carcinoma. This sample was included in a study of radiation and T cells in renal cell carcinoma. Study outcomes and limitations: Pretreatment tumor biopsies were lacking, so baseline clonotypes are unknown. In blood, top tumor clones expanded by 2 weeks, shrinking by 4.

The sequenced sample was blood, obtained from a patient whose treatment included radiotherapy and nephrectomy. The origin of this receptor is a woman aged 65 to 85 with renal cell carcinoma.

CDR3 sequence: CASSPRLASDEQFF. The DNA for the CDR3 is TGTGCCAGCAGCCCCCGACTAGCGAGCGATGAGCAGTTCTTC. The chain carries TRBV9 and TRBJ2-1; 8 positions match TRBD2. The V gene end was trimmed by 4 bases and the J gene end by 8 bases; junction bases not matched to a gene: 8. Germline V CDR1 and CDR2: SGDLS, YYNGEE. This CDR3 region has 14 residues.